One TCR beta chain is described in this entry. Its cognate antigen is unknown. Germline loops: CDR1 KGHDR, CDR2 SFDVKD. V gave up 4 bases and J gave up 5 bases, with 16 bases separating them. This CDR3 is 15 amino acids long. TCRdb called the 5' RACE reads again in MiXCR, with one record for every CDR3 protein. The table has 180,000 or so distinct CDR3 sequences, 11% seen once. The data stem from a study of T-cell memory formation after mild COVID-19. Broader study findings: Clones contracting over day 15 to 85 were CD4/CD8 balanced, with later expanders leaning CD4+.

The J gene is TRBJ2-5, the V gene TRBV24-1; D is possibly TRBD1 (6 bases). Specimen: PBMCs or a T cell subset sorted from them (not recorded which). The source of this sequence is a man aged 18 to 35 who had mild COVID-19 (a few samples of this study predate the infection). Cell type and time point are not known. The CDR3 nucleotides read TGTGCCACCAGTGACCCCACAGGGCCCGGCGAGACCCAGTACTTC. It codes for CATSDPTGPGETQYF.